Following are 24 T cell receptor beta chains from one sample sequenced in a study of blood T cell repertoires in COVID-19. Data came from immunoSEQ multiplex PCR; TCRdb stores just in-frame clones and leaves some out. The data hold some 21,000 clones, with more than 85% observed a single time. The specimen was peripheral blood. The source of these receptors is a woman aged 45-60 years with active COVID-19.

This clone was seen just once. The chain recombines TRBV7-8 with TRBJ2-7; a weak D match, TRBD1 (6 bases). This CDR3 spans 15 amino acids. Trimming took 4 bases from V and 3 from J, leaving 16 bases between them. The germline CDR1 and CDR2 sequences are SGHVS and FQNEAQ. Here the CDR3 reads CASSSSRTVFYEQYF. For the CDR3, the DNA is TGTGCCAGCAGCTCCAGCCGGACAGTCTTCTACGAGCAGTACTTC.

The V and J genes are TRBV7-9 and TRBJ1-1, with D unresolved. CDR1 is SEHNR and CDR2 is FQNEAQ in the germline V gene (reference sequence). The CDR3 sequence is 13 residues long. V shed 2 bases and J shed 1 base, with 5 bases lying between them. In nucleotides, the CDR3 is TGTGCCAGCAGCTTATCACAGAACACTGAAGCTTTCTTT. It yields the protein CASSLSQNTEAFF. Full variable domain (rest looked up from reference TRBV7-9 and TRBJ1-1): DTGVSQNPRHKITKRGQNVTFRCDPISEHNRLYWYRQTLGQGPEFLTYFQNEAQLEKSRLLSDRFSAERPKGSFSTLEIQRTEQGDSAMYLCASSLSQNTEAFFGQGTRLTVV.

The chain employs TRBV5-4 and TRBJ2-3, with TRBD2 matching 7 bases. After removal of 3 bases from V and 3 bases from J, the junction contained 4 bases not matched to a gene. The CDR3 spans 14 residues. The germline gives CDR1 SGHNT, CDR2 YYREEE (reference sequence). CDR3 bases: TGTGCCAGCAGCTCCAGCGGGAAAACAGATACGCAGTATTTT. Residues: CASSSSGKTDTQYF.

CDR3 coding DNA: TGTGCCACCAGCAGAGATTCGGGGACCCAGTACTTC. Translation gives CATSRDSGTQYF. V usage is TRBV15 and J usage is TRBJ2-5; no clear D. Germline V gene data show CDR1 as LNHNV and CDR2 as YYDKDF (reference sequence). The CDR3 length is 12 residues. V lost 0 bases and J 7 bases, leaving 6 bases between the germline ends.

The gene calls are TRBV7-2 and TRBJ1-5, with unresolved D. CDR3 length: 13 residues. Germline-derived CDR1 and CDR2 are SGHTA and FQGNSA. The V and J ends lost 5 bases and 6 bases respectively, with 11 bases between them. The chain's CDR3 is CASSPGMAQPQHF. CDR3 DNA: TGTGCCAGCAGCCCTGGCATGGCTCAGCCCCAGCATTTT.

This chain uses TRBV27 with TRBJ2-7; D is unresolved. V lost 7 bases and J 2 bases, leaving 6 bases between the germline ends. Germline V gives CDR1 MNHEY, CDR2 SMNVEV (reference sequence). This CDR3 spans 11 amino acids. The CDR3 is CASTPTYEQYF. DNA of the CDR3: TGTGCCAGCACCCCCACCTACGAGCAGTACTTC.

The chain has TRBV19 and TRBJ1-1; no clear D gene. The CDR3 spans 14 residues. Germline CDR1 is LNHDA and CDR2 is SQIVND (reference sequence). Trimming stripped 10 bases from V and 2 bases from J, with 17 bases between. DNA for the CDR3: TGTGCCATTTCACGGGCGGGGTTTAACACTGAAGCTTTCTTT. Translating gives CAISRAGFNTEAFF. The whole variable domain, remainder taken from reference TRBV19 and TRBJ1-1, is DGGITQSPKYLFRKEGQNVTLSCEQNLNHDAMYWYRQDPGQGLRLIYYSQIVNDFQKGDIAEGYSVSREKKESFPLTVTSAQKNPTAFYLCAISRAGFNTEAFFGQGTRLTVV.

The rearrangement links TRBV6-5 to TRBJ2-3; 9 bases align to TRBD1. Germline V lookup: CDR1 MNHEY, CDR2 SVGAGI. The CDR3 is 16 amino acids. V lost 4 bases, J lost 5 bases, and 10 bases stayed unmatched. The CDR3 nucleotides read TGTGCCAGCAGTTCCCTGAGGACAGGGGTTGGAGATACGCAGTATTTT. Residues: CASSSLRTGVGDTQYF.

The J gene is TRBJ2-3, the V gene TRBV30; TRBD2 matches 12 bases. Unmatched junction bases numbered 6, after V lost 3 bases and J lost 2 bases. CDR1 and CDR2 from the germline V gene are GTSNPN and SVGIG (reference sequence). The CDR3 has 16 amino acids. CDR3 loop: CAWRPGLAGPTDTQYF. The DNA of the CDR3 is TGTGCCTGGAGGCCCGGACTAGCGGGGCCCACAGATACGCAGTATTTT.

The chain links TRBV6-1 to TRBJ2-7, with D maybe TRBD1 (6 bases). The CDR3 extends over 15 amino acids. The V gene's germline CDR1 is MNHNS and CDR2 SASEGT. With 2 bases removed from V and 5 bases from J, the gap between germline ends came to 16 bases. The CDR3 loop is CASSETHRDFDEQYF. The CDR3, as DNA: TGTGCCAGCAGTGAAACTCACAGGGATTTCGACGAGCAGTACTTC.

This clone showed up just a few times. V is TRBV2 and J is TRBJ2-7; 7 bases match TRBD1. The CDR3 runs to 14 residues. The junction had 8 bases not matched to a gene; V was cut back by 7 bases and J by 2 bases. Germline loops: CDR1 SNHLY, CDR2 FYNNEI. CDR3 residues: CASNRQGVAYEQYF. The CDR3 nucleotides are TGTGCCAGCAATCGACAGGGTGTCGCCTACGAGCAGTACTTC.

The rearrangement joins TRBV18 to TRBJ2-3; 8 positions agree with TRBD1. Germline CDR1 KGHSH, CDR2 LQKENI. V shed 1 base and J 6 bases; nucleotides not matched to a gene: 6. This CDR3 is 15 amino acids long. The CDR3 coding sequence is TGTGCCAGCTCACCACAACAGGGGGTCGGGGATACGCAGTATTTT. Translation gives CASSPQQGVGDTQYF.

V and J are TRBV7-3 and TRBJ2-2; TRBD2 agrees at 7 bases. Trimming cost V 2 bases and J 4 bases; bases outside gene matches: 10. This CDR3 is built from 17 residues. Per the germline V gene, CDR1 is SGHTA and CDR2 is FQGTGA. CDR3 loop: CASSLPPGTGGTGELFF. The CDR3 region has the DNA TGTGCCAGCAGCTTACCCCCCGGGACGGGAGGCACCGGGGAGCTGTTTTTT.

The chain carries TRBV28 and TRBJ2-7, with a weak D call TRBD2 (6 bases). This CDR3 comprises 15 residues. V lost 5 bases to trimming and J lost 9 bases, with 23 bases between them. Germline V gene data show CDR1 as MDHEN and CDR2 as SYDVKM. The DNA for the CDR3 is TGTGCCAGCAGTCTCACTTCGGGACTCCCCTTAGGGCAGTACTTC. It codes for CASSLTSGLPLGQYF.

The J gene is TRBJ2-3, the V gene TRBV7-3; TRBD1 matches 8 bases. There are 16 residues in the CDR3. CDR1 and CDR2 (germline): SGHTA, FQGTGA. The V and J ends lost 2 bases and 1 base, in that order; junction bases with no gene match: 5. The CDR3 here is CASSLFGTGRTDTQYF. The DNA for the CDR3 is TGTGCCAGCAGCTTATTTGGGACAGGACGCACAGATACGCAGTATTTT. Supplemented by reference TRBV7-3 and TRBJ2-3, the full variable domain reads GAGVSQTPSNKVTEKGKYVELRCDPISGHTALYWYRQSLGQGPEFLIYFQGTGAADDSGLPNDRFFAVRPEGSVSTLKIQRTERGDSAVYLCASSLFGTGRTDTQYFGPGTRLTVL.

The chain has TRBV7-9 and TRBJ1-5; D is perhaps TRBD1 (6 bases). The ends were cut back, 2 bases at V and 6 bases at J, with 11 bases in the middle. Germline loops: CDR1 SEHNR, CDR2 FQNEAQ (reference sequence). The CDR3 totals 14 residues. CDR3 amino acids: CASSLQGLGQPQHF. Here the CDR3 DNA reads TGTGCCAGCAGCTTACAGGGGTTGGGTCAGCCCCAGCATTTT.

The CDR3 spells CASRADRVTGELFF. The DNA for the CDR3 is TGTGCCAGCAGGGCGGACAGGGTGACCGGGGAGCTGTTTTTT. J is TRBJ2-2 and V is TRBV2, with 8 bases that match TRBD1. Germline values: CDR1 SNHLY, CDR2 FYNNEI. V lost 6 bases to trimming and J lost 5 bases; unmatched junction nucleotides: 5. CDR3 size: 14 residues.

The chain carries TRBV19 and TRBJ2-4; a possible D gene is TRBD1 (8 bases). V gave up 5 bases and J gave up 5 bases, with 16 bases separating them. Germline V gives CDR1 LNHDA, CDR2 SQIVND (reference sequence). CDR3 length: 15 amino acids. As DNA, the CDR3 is TGTGCCAGTAGTCACAGGGGGGGTTATGAAAACATTCAGTACTTC. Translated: CASSHRGGYENIQYF.

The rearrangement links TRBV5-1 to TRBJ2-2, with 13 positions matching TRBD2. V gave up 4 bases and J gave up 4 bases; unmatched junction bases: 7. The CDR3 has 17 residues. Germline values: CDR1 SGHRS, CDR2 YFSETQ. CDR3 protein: CASSELAGGPGTGELFF. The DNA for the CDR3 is TGCGCCAGCAGCGAACTAGCGGGAGGGCCCGGCACCGGGGAGCTGTTTTTT.

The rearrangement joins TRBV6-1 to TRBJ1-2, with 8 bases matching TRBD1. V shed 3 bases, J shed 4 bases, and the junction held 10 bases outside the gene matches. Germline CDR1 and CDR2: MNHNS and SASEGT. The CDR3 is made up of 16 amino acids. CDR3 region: CASSDGWGQATYGYTF. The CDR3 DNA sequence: TGTGCCAGCAGTGATGGTTGGGGACAGGCGACCTATGGCTACACCTTC.

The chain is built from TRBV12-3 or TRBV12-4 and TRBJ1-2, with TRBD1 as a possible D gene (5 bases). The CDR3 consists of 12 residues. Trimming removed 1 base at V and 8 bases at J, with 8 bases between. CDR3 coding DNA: TGTGCCAGCAGTTTAGAGGGGAGGGGCTACACCTTC. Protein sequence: CASSLEGRGYTF.

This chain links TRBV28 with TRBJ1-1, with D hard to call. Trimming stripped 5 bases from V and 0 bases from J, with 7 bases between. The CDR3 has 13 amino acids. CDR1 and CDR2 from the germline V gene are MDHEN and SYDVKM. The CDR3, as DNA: TGTGCCAGCAGTCCCCAAATGAACACTGAAGCTTTCTTT. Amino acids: CASSPQMNTEAFF.

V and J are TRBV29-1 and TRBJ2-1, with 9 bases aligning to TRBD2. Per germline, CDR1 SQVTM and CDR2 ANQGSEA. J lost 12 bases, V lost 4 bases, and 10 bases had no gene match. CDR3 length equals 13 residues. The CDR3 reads CSVVSGGAGGQFF. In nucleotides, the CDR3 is TGCAGCGTTGTGTCGGGGGGAGCGGGAGGGCAGTTCTTC.

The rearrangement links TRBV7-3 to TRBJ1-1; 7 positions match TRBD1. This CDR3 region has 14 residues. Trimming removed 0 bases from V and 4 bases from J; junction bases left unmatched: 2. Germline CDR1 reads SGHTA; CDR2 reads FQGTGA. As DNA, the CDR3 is TGTGCCAGCAGCTTAACAGGGGGCATCACTGAAGCTTTCTTT. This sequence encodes CASSLTGGITEAFF.